The source of this T cell receptor beta chain is a study of cytomegalovirus exposure and HLA in healthy donors. The PCR contained 60 Vbeta and 13 Jbeta primers. Data came from immunoSEQ multiplex PCR; TCRdb stores just in-frame clones and leaves some out. The repertoire holds 150,000 to 200,000 clones, with 70% to 80% as singletons. This clone has only one observation. The length of the CDR3 is 12 residues. Germline CDR1 is SGHTA and CDR2 is FQGNSA. Trimming pared 4 bases from V and 11 bases from J, leaving 12 bases between. The receptor comes from a woman aged 50 to 60 in good health and CMV-seronegative. The chain carries TRBV7-2 and TRBJ1-5; D not certain. Material for sequencing was PBMCs. CDR3 nucleotide sequence: TGTGCCAGCAGCTCACCCTCCGGGACCCAGCATTTT. This sequence encodes CASSSPSGTQHF.